A single sample is the source of the 18 T cell receptor beta chains below, sequenced in a study of T-cell memory formation after mild COVID-19. TCRdb re-analysed the 5' RACE reads in MiXCR, keeping a single row per CDR3 protein. The top ten clones hold about 3.5% of a sample with roughly 250,000 distinct CDR3 sequences, about 15% of them seen once. Sequencing used PBMCs or a T cell subset sorted from them (not recorded which). These receptors originate from a young man who had mild COVID-19 (a few samples of this study predate the infection). Cell type and time point are not known.

The chain recombines TRBV20-1 with TRBJ2-7, with unresolved D. The germline CDR1 and CDR2 sequences are DFQATT and SNEGSKA (reference sequence). Trimming removed 3 bases at V and 4 bases at J, with 7 bases between. The CDR3 is 11 residues long. Here the CDR3 DNA reads TGCAGTGCTAGTCGCGGATACGAGCAGTACGTC. This codes for CSASRGYEQYV.

This clonotype has only a few counts. The rearrangement joins TRBV20-1 to TRBJ2-7; D uncertain. Looked up from germline, CDR1 is DFQATT and CDR2 is SNEGSKA (reference sequence). The CDR3 is 11 amino acids. V lost 6 bases, J lost 5 bases, and 11 bases lay in between. The CDR3 DNA is TGCAGTGCGGCAGGCCCCAACGAGCAGTACGTC. It yields the protein CSAAGPNEQYV.

V gene TRBV7-2 combines with J gene TRBJ1-4, with D unresolved. This CDR3 comprises 14 residues. V dropped 1 base and J dropped 13 bases, with 16 bases sitting between them. Looked up from germline, CDR1 is SGHTA and CDR2 is FQGNSA. CDR3 region: CASSLGTGSGILFF. CDR3 nucleotides: TGTGCCAGCAGCTTAGGAACCGGGTCCGGCATACTGTTTTTT.

This clonotype has a handful of counts. The chain joins TRBV7-9 to TRBJ1-4; D may be TRBD1 (5 bases). The CDR3 sequence is 15 residues long. Germline values: CDR1 SEHNR, CDR2 FQNEAQ (reference sequence). Trimming pared 1 base from V and 5 bases from J, leaving 11 bases between. Written as DNA, the CDR3 is TGTGCCAGCAGCTTAGTACGTCGGGGGAATGAAAAACTGTTTTTT. Its protein is CASSLVRRGNEKLFF.

V gene TRBV27 combines with J gene TRBJ1-5; 8 bases match TRBD1. The CDR3 contains 13 residues. The V gene end was trimmed by 10 bases and the J gene end by 6 bases; junction bases not matched to a gene: 8. The germline V gene has CDR1 MNHEY and CDR2 SMNVEV (reference sequence). DNA of the CDR3: TGTGCCACCAGCGGGACAGGCGGTCAGCCCCAGCATTTT. Residues: CATSGTGGQPQHF.

In its sample, this clonotype was seen a few times. The V and J genes are TRBV7-2 and TRBJ2-7; no reliable D call. The CDR3 covers 14 residues. In germline, CDR1 is SGHTA, CDR2 FQGNSA. V lost 4 bases, J lost 0 bases, and 10 bases lay in between. This CDR3 is CASSSDETSYEQYF. The CDR3 DNA is TGTGCCAGCAGCTCGGACGAAACCTCCTACGAGCAGTACTTC.

CDR3 protein: CASSQGAGRHGYTF. CDR3 nucleotide sequence: TGTGCCAGCAGCCAGGGGGCAGGGCGGCATGGCTACACCTTC. The J gene is TRBJ1-2, the V gene TRBV7-9; 8 bases line up with TRBD1. V gave up 5 bases and J gave up 6 bases; unmatched junction bases: 8. Per the germline V gene, CDR1 is SEHNR and CDR2 is FQNEAQ (reference sequence). The CDR3 extends over 14 amino acids.

This chain uses TRBV7-2 with TRBJ1-5, with unresolved D. CDR3 length: 13 residues. The germline V and J ends were trimmed by 3 bases and 5 bases, with 8 bases remaining between them. Germline V lookup: CDR1 SGHTA, CDR2 FQGNSA. The CDR3 DNA sequence: TGTGCCAGCAGCTTCAGGATGGATCAGCCCCAGCATTTT. Protein sequence: CASSFRMDQPQHF.

The chain couples TRBV5-6 to TRBJ2-3, with D perhaps matching TRBD1 (6 bases). CDR1 and CDR2 from the germline V gene are SGHDT and YYEEEE. The germline V and J ends were trimmed by 2 bases and 1 base, with 14 bases remaining between them. The CDR3 has 16 residues. CDR3 in DNA: TGTGCCAGCAGCTTAGGCCGACAGGTCCGCACAGATACGCAGTATTTT. This sequence encodes CASSLGRQVRTDTQYF.

This clonotype was recorded a few times. V and J are TRBV29-1 and TRBJ1-5; D may be TRBD1 (6 bases). The germline V gene has CDR1 SQVTM and CDR2 ANQGSEA. Trimming removed 4 bases at V and 2 bases at J, with 9 bases between. This CDR3 has 13 amino acids. CDR3 in amino acids: CSVGGGGNQPQHF. CDR3 DNA sequence: TGCAGCGTTGGAGGGGGGGGCAATCAGCCCCAGCATTTT.

CDR3 region: CASSYSGRGGLTDTQYF. DNA of the CDR3: TGTGCCAGCAGTTACTCTGGGCGGGGGGGCCTAACAGATACGCAGTATTTT. The chain joins TRBV6-5 to TRBJ2-3, with TRBD2 identical over 9 bases. The CDR3 is 17 amino acids. V was pared by 0 bases and J by 3 bases, with 7 bases of the junction left unmatched. Germline V gene lookup returns CDR1 MNHEY and CDR2 SVGAGI.

The chain carries TRBV7-9 and TRBJ2-7; no firm D call. Trimming cost V 5 bases and J 2 bases, with 13 bases left between them. Germline V gene lookup returns CDR1 SEHNR and CDR2 FQNEAQ (reference sequence). The CDR3 spans 14 residues. The CDR3 is CASSQRGSTYEQYF. In nucleotides, the CDR3 is TGTGCCAGCAGCCAACGTGGAAGTACCTACGAGCAGTACTTC.

Many counts were recorded for this clonotype. J is TRBJ2-5 and V is TRBV12-3 or TRBV12-4; D not resolved. V was shortened by 3 bases and J by 3 bases, with 8 bases between the two germline ends. The CDR3 contains 13 residues. DNA for the CDR3: TGTGCCAGCAGTTTTGTCAGAAAAGAGACCCAGTACTTC. The encoded protein is CASSFVRKETQYF.

This clonotype was detected a few times. The rearrangement uses TRBV3-1 and TRBJ2-1, with D unclear. Germline CDR1 is LGHDT and CDR2 is YNNKEL (reference sequence). V dropped 1 base and J dropped 4 bases, with 5 bases sitting between them. The CDR3 totals 13 residues. The CDR3 nucleotides read TGTGCCAGCAGCCAAGGATTATACAATGAGCAGTTCTTC. Its translation: CASSQGLYNEQFF.

This clonotype was counted many times. The chain recombines TRBV7-2 with TRBJ1-2; D call uncertain. The CDR3 runs 14 residues. V was pared by 5 bases and J by 3 bases, with 13 bases between. Germline V gives CDR1 SGHTA, CDR2 FQGNSA. The CDR3 nucleotides read TGTGCCAGCAGCCCCGGACCATGGGACTATGGCTACACCTTC. This encodes CASSPGPWDYGYTF.

The chain uses TRBV7-2 and TRBJ1-3; unclear D gene. Trimming took 3 bases from V and 0 from J, leaving 6 bases between them. Germline lookup yields CDR1 SGHTA and CDR2 FQGNSA. The CDR3 is 14 residues long. The DNA of the CDR3 is TGTGCCAGCAGCTTTGCTAGCTCTGGAAACACCATATATTTT. Translating it yields CASSFASSGNTIYF.

This clonotype was found once. The chain joins TRBV24-1 to TRBJ2-7; D possibly matches TRBD1 or TRBD2 (5 bases each). V lost 1 base and J 5 bases, leaving 26 bases between the germline ends. Germline V gene data show CDR1 as KGHDR and CDR2 as SFDVKD. CDR3 size: 19 residues. The CDR3 DNA follows: TGTGCCACCAGTGATTTCCCCCGCCAAGGGACGATGCTTACCCACGAGCAGTACGTC. Residues: CATSDFPRQGTMLTHEQYV.

The V and J genes are TRBV5-1 and TRBJ2-5, with D unresolved. CDR1 SGHRS and CDR2 YFSETQ come from the germline V gene. Deletions cut 6 bases from V and 4 bases from J, with 16 bases between. The CDR3 runs 14 residues. The CDR3 loop reads CASTFDTGGETQYF. The CDR3 DNA sequence: TGCGCCAGCACGTTCGACACGGGCGGAGAGACCCAGTACTTC.